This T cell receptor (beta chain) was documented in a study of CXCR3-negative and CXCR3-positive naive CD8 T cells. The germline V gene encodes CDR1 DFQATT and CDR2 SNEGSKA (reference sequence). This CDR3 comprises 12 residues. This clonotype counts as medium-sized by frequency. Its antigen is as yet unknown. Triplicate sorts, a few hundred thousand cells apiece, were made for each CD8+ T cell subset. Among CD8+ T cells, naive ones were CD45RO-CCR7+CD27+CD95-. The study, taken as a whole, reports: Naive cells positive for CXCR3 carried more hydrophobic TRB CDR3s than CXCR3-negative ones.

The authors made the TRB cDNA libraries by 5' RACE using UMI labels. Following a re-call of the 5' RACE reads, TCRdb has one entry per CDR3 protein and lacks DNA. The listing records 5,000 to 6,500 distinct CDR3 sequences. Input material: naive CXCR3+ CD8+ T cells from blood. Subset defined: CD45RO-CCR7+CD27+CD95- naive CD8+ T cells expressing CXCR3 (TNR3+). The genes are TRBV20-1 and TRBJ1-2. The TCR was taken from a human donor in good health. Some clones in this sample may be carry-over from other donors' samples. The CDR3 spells CSLGTLRYGYTF.